These 16 T cell receptor beta chains share one sample of origin, sequenced in a study of beta chain features in type 1 diabetes. TCRB transcripts that were expressed got sequenced, as all of the isolated RNA had been reverse transcribed. Here immunoSEQ multiplex PCR was the method, and the copy in TCRdb shows in-frame clones only, minus some. The data contain 150,000 to 190,000 clones, around 8% of them singletons. Input material: central memory CD4+ T cells from blood. The receptor set was obtained from a man between 18 and 35 years old in good health.

This clone was counted between two and nine times. DNA for the CDR3: TGTGCCATCAGTGATAGGGGACAGAGCAATCAGCCCCAGCATTTT. This translates into CAISDRGQSNQPQHF. The chain recombines TRBV10-3 with TRBJ1-5, with 7 bases aligning to TRBD1. Germline V gene data show CDR1 as ENHRY and CDR2 as SYGVKD. This CDR3 spans 15 amino acids. V was pared by 3 bases and J by 1 base, with 3 bases of the junction left unmatched.

The sample holds a few counts of this clone. V usage is TRBV5-4 and J usage is TRBJ2-3, with TRBD1 identical over 9 bases. V trimming: 3 bases; J trimming: 3 bases; junction bases outside the gene matches: 11. Germline CDR1 SGHNT, CDR2 YYREEE (reference sequence). The CDR3 sequence is 17 residues long. CDR3 sequence (DNA): TGTGCCAGCAGCTCCTATGCTACAGGGGGCGCGACAGATACGCAGTATTTT. This translates into CASSSYATGGATDTQYF.

The V and J genes are TRBV28 and TRBJ2-7; D is perhaps TRBD2 (7 bases). The CDR3 has 11 residues. From germline, CDR1 is MDHEN and CDR2 SYDVKM. V shed 4 bases and J shed 12 bases, with 13 bases lying between them. The DNA for the CDR3 is TGTGCCAGCAGTTGGGAGGGGGGGCGGTACTTC. This codes for CASSWEGGRYF.

This clone showed up just a few times. This chain joins TRBV7-2 and TRBJ1-6, with D hard to call. In germline, CDR1 is SGHTA, CDR2 FQGNSA. This CDR3 contains 14 residues. V was trimmed by 1 base and J by 6 bases, leaving 7 bases between them. DNA for the CDR3: TGTGCCAGCAGCTTAGGGGGAGTTAATTCACCCCTCCACTTT. Translation: CASSLGGVNSPLHF.

In its sample, this clone was seen a few times. V gene TRBV7-3 combines with J gene TRBJ2-3, with D maybe TRBD2 (5 bases). Deletions cut 5 bases from V and 11 bases from J, with 11 bases between. The CDR3 contains 11 residues. Per the germline V gene, CDR1 is SGHTA and CDR2 is FQGTGA. DNA for the CDR3: TGTGCCAGCAGCCTAGGACTCGGGCAGTATTTT. Residues: CASSLGLGQYF.

The rearrangement joins TRBV5-4 to TRBJ1-3; D is perhaps TRBD1 (6 bases). Germline CDR1 is SGHNT and CDR2 is YYREEE (reference sequence). CDR3 size: 15 residues. V was clipped by 4 bases and J by 0 bases, with 11 bases between them. The CDR3 nucleotides read TGTGCCAGCAGCCCCGGACAGATCTCTGGAAACACCATATATTTT. Translating gives CASSPGQISGNTIYF.

In this sample, this clone turned up a few times. J is TRBJ1-4 and V is TRBV7-9, with 8 bases lining up with TRBD1. Germline CDR1 and CDR2: SEHNR and FQNEAQ (reference sequence). The CDR3 spans 17 residues. The V and J ends lost 1 base and 6 bases, in that order; junction bases with no gene match: 10. CDR3 coding DNA: TGTGCCAGCAGCTTAGGGCAGGGGGCATACAGGCATGAAAAACTGTTTTTT. Translating it yields CASSLGQGAYRHEKLFF. The full variable domain, its missing parts supplied by reference TRBV7-9 and TRBJ1-4, is DTGVSQNPRHKITKRGQNVTFRCDPISEHNRLYWYRQTLGQGPEFLTYFQNEAQLEKSRLLSDRFSAERPKGSFSTLEIQRTEQGDSAMYLCASSLGQGAYRHEKLFFGSGTQLSVL.

This clone came up a few times. This rearrangement joins TRBV11-1 to TRBJ1-1; perhaps TRBD1 as D (6 bases). Germline V gives CDR1 SGHAT, CDR2 FQDESV (reference sequence). With 4 bases removed from V and 3 bases from J, the gap between germline ends came to 15 bases. The CDR3 has 15 residues. As DNA, the CDR3 is TGTGCCAGCAGCTCCGGTGGGGGCCAGGACACTGAAGCTTTCTTT. Translating gives CASSSGGGQDTEAFF.

This clone was observed a few times. The rearrangement links TRBV18 to TRBJ2-6, with TRBD1 matching 7 bases. Germline CDR1 is KGHSH and CDR2 is LQKENI. The CDR3 is made up of 17 amino acids. J lost 0 bases, V lost 4 bases, and 6 bases had no gene match. CDR3 coding DNA: TGTGCCAGCTCACGGGGACAGCTTAGCTCTGGGGCCAACGTCCTGACTTTC. This codes for CASSRGQLSSGANVLTF.

This chain uses TRBV6-6 with TRBJ1-1; D is ambiguous. The CDR3 is made up of 13 amino acids. V was trimmed by 7 bases and J by 1 base, leaving 10 bases between them. Germline V gene lookup returns CDR1 MNHNY and CDR2 SVGAGI (reference sequence). CDR3: CASTEVSNTEAFF. For the CDR3, the DNA is TGTGCCAGCACGGAGGTTTCGAACACTGAAGCTTTCTTT.

The rearrangement uses TRBV4-1 and TRBJ2-1, with D unclear. The CDR3 loop spans 13 amino acids. Germline-derived CDR1 and CDR2 are MGHRA and YSYEKL. Trimming removed 0 bases from V and 4 bases from J, with 4 bases in between. CDR3 nucleotides: TGCGCCAGCAGCCAAGATACTTACAATGAGCAGTTCTTC. It codes for CASSQDTYNEQFF.

There are a few counts of this clone. Mismatch with germline at one junction end may stem from a read error. The chain has TRBV6-1 and TRBJ2-3, with D possibly being TRBD2 (6 bases). In germline, CDR1 is MNHNS, CDR2 SASEGT. The CDR3 has 15 residues. This CDR3 reads CASSEVLEGSGTQYF. DNA for the CDR3: TGTGCCAGCAGCGAAGTACTGGAGGGGTCGGGTACGCAGTATTTT.

A note on this clone: The junction differs from germline at one of its ends, possibly a read error. The chain is built from TRBV7-7 and TRBJ2-5, with D perhaps TRBD1 (5 bases). CDR1 and CDR2 (germline): SSHAT, FNYEAQ (reference sequence). This CDR3 region has 14 residues. CDR3 amino acids: CASSLRGRAETQYF. CDR3 in DNA: TGTGCTAGCAGCTTACGCGGCAGGGCTGAGACCCAGTACTTC. The complete variable domain, with remaining parts taken from reference TRBV7-7 and TRBJ2-5, reads GAGVSQSPRYKVTKRGQDVTLRCDPISSHATLYWYQQALGQGPEFLTYFNYEAQPDKSGLPSDRFSAERPEGSISTLTIQRTEQRDSAMYRCASSLRGRAETQYFGPGTRLLVL.

The CDR3 DNA sequence: TGTGCCAGCAGTTTATTAGCCAGACTAGCGGAGGGAGATACGCAGTATTTT. Translation: CASSLLARLAEGDTQYF. The rearrangement links TRBV28 to TRBJ2-3; TRBD2 matches 9 bases. This CDR3 has 17 residues. Germline CDR1 and CDR2: MDHEN and SYDVKM. Trimming took 1 base from V and 5 from J; bases not matched to a gene: 10.

This clone has a count of ten or more. The chain uses TRBV30 and TRBJ1-1; D is undetermined. Germline CDR1 is GTSNPN and CDR2 is SVGIG (reference sequence). V shed 3 bases and J shed 4 bases, with 12 bases lying between them. CDR3 size: 13 residues. As DNA, the CDR3 is TGTGCCTGGAGAAGACTGGAGTTCACTGAAGCTTTCTTT. It specifies CAWRRLEFTEAFF. The whole variable domain, remainder taken from reference TRBV30 and TRBJ1-1, is SQTIHQWPATLVQPVGSPLSLECTVEGTSNPNLYWYRQAAGRGLQLLFYSVGIGQISSEVPQNLSASRPQDRQFILSSKKLLLSDSGFYLCAWRRLEFTEAFFGQGTRLTVV.

This clone occurred a few times. The chain employs TRBV11-2 and TRBJ2-5; perhaps TRBD1 as D (5 bases). The CDR3 runs 13 residues. Deletions cut 4 bases from V and 2 bases from J, with 8 bases between. The germline CDR1 and CDR2 sequences are SGHAT and FQNNGV. The CDR3 DNA reads as TGTGCCAGCAGCTCAGACAGACAAGAGACCCAGTACTTC. It specifies CASSSDRQETQYF. The entire variable domain, with the rest obtained from reference TRBV11-2 and TRBJ2-5, is as follows: EAGVAQSPRYKIIEKRQSVAFWCNPISGHATLYWYQQILGQGPKLLIQFQNNGVVDDSQLPKDRFSAERLKGVDSTLKIQPAKLEDSAVYLCASSSDRQETQYFGPGTRLLVL.